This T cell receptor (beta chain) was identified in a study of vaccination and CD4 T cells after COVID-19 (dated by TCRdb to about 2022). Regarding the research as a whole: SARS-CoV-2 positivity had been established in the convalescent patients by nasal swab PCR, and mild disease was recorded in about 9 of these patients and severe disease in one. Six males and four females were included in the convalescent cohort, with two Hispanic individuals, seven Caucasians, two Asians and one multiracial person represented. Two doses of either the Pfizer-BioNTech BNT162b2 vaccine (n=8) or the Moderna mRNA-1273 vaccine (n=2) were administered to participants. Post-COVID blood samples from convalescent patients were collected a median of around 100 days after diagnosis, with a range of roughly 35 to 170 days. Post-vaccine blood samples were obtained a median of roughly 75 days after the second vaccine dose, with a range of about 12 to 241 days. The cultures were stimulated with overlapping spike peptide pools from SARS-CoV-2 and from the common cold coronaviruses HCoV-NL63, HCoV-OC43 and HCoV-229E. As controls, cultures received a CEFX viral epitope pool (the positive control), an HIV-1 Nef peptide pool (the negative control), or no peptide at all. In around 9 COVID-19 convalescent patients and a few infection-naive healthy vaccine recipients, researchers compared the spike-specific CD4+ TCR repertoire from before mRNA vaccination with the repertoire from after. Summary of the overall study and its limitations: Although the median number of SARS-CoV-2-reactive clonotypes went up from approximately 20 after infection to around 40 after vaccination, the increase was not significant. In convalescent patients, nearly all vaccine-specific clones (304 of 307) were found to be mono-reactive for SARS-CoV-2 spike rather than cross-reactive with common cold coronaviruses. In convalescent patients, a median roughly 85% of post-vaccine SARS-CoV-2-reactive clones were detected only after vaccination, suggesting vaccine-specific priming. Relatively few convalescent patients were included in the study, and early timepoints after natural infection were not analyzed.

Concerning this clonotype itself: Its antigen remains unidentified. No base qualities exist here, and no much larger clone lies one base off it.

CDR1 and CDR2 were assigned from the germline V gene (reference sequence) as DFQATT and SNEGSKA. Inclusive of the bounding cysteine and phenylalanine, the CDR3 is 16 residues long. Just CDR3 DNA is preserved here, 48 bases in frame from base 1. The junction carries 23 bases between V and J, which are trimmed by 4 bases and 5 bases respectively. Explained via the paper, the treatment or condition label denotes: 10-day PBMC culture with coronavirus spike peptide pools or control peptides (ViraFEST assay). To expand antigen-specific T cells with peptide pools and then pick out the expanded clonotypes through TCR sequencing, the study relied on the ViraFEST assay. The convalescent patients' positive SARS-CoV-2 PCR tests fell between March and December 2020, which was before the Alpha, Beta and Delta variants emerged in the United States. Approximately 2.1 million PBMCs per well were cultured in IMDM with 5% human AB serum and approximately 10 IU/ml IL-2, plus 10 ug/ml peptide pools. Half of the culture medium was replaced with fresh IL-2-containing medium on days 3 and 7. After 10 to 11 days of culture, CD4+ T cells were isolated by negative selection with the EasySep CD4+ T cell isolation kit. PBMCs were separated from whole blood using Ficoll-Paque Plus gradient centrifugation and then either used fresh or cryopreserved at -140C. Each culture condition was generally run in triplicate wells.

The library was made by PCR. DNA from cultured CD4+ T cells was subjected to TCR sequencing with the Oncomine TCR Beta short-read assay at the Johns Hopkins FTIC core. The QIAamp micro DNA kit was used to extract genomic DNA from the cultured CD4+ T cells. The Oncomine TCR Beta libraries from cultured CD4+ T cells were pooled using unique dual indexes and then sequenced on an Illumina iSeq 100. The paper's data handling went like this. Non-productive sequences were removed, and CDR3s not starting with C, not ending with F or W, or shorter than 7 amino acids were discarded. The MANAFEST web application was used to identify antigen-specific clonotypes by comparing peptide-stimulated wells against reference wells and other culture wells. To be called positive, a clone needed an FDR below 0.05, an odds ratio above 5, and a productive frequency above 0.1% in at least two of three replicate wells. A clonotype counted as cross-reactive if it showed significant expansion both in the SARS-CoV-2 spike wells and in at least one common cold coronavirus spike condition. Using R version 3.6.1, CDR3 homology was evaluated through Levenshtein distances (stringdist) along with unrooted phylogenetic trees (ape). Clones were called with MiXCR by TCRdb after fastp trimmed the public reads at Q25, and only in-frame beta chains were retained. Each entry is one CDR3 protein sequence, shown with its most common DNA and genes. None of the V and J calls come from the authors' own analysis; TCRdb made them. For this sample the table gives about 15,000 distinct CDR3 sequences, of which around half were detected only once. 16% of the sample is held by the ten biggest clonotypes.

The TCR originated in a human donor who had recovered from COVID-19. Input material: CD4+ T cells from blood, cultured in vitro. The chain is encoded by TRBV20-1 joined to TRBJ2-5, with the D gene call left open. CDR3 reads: CSAILMRPEVWETQYF. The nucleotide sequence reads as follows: TGCAGTGCTATATTGATGCGGCCAGAAGTTTGGGAGACCCAGTACTTC.